The clone carrying this T cell receptor (beta chain) has only a few counts. Its antigen is unidentified. TCRdb passed the RT-PCR reads through MiXCR, listing each CDR3 protein once. Here the sample spans around 570,000 distinct CDR3 sequences, about 7.6% being singletons. The source of the sample is a study of response to subunit inactivated influenza vaccine. Notes on the study in general: The study's authors posited that every seasonal influenza vaccination enlists few new T cells.

Deletions cut 0 bases from V and 6 bases from J, with 9 bases between. The germline V gene encodes CDR1 LGHNA and CDR2 YNFKEQ. This CDR3 is built from 15 residues. Specimen: PBMCs from blood, collected less than 25 months after vaccination. The chain employs TRBV4-2 and TRBJ1-6; unclear D gene. This clonotype was obtained from a man between 50 and 69 years old who received an inactivated influenza vaccine. CDR3 loop: CASSQELRTNSPLHF. CDR3 in DNA: TGTGCCAGCAGCCAAGAGTTACGGACTAATTCACCCCTCCACTTT.